One and the same sample provided the 20 T cell receptor beta chains below, sequenced in a study of early stage breast cancer tumors. Repertoires were generated with immunoSEQ multiplex PCR, while TCRdb's copy carries only in-frame clones and drops some. The repertoire holds some 47,000 clones, with roughly 80% as singletons. Sequencing was carried out using blood. The receptors originated from a person between 45 and 65 years old with breast cancer.

CDR3: CASSRGGGGPRSTDTQYF. CDR3 DNA: TGTGCCAGCAGCCGTGGGGGCGGGGGGCCTAGGTCCACAGATACGCAGTATTTT. V and J are TRBV7-9 and TRBJ2-3; the match to TRBD2 covers 8 bases. This CDR3 region has 18 residues. J lost 2 bases, V lost 5 bases, and 15 bases had no gene match. Germline V CDR1 and CDR2: SEHNR, FQNEAQ (reference sequence).

This sequence joins TRBV6-5 and TRBJ1-1; tentatively, D is TRBD1 (6 bases). The germline V gene encodes CDR1 MNHEY and CDR2 SVGAGI. V gave up 2 bases and J gave up 0 bases, with 7 bases separating them. The CDR3 is 14 amino acids. CDR3 sequence (DNA): TGTGCCAGCAGTTACCAGGGGTTGAACACTGAAGCTTTCTTT. Amino acids: CASSYQGLNTEAFF.

This rearrangement joins TRBV5-1 to TRBJ2-3; perhaps TRBD1 as D (5 bases). This CDR3 has 12 amino acids. The ends were cut back, 6 bases at V and 7 bases at J, with 12 bases in the middle. CDR1 is SGHRS and CDR2 is YFSETQ in the germline V gene. The CDR3 DNA reads as TGCGCCAGCACTCCGGACACCCATACGCAGTATTTT. The encoded protein is CASTPDTHTQYF.

This chain joins TRBV5-1 and TRBJ2-7, with 10 nucleotides matching TRBD1. Germline V gene sequence: CDR1 SGHRS, CDR2 YFSETQ. J was trimmed by 0 bases and V by 4 bases; bases with no gene match: 4. The CDR3 is 15 residues long. The CDR3 sequence is CASSDRTGGSYEQYF. In DNA, the CDR3 is TGCGCCAGCAGCGACCGGACAGGGGGCTCCTACGAGCAGTACTTC.

The chain uses TRBV2 and TRBJ2-5; D gene uncertain. This CDR3 has 13 residues. V was cut by 1 base and J by 4 bases, with 7 bases left in between. The germline V gene has CDR1 SNHLY and CDR2 FYNNEI. CDR3 amino acids: CASSEGGPETQYF. The DNA of the CDR3 is TGTGCCAGCAGTGAAGGGGGTCCAGAGACCCAGTACTTC.

The genes are TRBV4-3 and TRBJ2-3; 8 bases are shared with TRBD2. The CDR3 contains 18 residues. Germline V gene data show CDR1 as LGHNA and CDR2 as YSLEER. Trimming at V came to 0 bases and at J to 3 bases, leaving 11 bases not matched to a gene. In DNA, the CDR3 is TGCGCCAGCAGCCAAGATATCGGGGCGGGGGGTCTGACAGATACGCAGTATTTT. It translates to CASSQDIGAGGLTDTQYF.

The V call is TRBV10-3, the J call TRBJ1-1; D might be TRBD1 (6 bases). The CDR3 consists of 14 residues. V was trimmed by 4 bases and J by 4 bases, leaving 13 bases between them. Looked up from germline, CDR1 is ENHRY and CDR2 is SYGVKD. The CDR3 reads CAISGTGMATEAFF. As DNA, the CDR3 is TGTGCCATCAGTGGTACAGGGATGGCCACTGAAGCTTTCTTT.

The chain is built from TRBV4-3 and TRBJ2-7, with no clear D. The V and J ends lost 5 bases and 0 bases respectively, with 11 bases between them. The germline gives CDR1 LGHNA, CDR2 YSLEER. The CDR3 contains 14 residues. The CDR3 reads CASSKAAGSYEQYF. The CDR3 DNA is TGCGCCAGCAGCAAAGCCGCCGGCTCCTACGAGCAGTACTTC.

This clone was counted only a few times. DNA of the CDR3: TGCGCCAGCAGCCAGACAGGGGGGACTAATGAAAAACTGTTTTTT. Protein: CASSQTGGTNEKLFF. The V gene is TRBV4-3, the J gene TRBJ1-4; 9 positions agree with TRBD1. The junction had 1 base not matched to a gene; V was cut back by 3 bases and J by 2 bases. Germline lookup yields CDR1 LGHNA and CDR2 YSLEER. The CDR3 covers 15 residues.

The chain joins TRBV6-5 to TRBJ2-7, with D perhaps matching TRBD1 (6 bases). V was clipped by 6 bases and J by 5 bases, with 14 bases between them. Germline-derived CDR1 and CDR2 are MNHEY and SVGAGI. The length of the CDR3 is 13 residues. The CDR3, as DNA: TGTGCCAGCAGCTTCACAGGGTCCCACGAGCAGTACTTC. It yields the protein CASSFTGSHEQYF.

The chain has TRBV7-3 and TRBJ2-1; 8 bases agree with TRBD1. With 5 bases clipped from V and 9 bases from J, the junction kept 3 bases outside the gene matches. CDR3 length equals 12 residues. Per germline, CDR1 SGHTA and CDR2 FQGTGA. CDR3 in amino acids: CASSPTGGEQFF. The CDR3 region has the DNA TGTGCCAGCAGCCCAACAGGGGGTGAGCAGTTCTTC.

The rearrangement joins TRBV10-3 to TRBJ2-1; TRBD2 matches 10 bases. The ends lost 2 bases at V and 4 bases at J; junction bases unmatched: 5. The CDR3 has 16 residues. Germline CDR1 reads ENHRY; CDR2 reads SYGVKD. CDR3 nucleotides: TGTGCCATCAGTGAGCGGCTAGCGGGGGAGTACAATGAGCAGTTCTTC. This codes for CAISERLAGEYNEQFF.

V and J are TRBV6-6 and TRBJ1-2, with D maybe TRBD1 (6 bases). Trimming removed 10 bases from V and 6 bases from J, with 21 bases in between. The CDR3 consists of 14 residues. Germline V CDR1 and CDR2: MNHNY, SVGAGI (reference sequence). The CDR3 DNA reads TGTGCCACCGAAGGGGGGGGCCAGCATAATGGCTACACCTTC. Protein sequence: CATEGGGQHNGYTF.

The chain recombines TRBV29-1 with TRBJ2-1, with 8 bases aligning to TRBD2. Unmatched junction bases numbered 18, after V lost 4 bases and J lost 7 bases. CDR1 and CDR2 from the germline V gene are SQVTM and ANQGSEA. There are 17 residues in the CDR3. The CDR3 sequence is CSVGGTGPGRANNEQFF. In DNA, the CDR3 is TGCAGCGTTGGCGGAACAGGACCCGGGAGGGCCAATAATGAGCAGTTCTTC.

V and J are TRBV19 and TRBJ2-1, with D perhaps being TRBD1 or TRBD2 (5 bases each). The germline gives CDR1 LNHDA, CDR2 SQIVND (reference sequence). The CDR3 totals 13 residues. The V gene lost 6 bases and the J gene lost 8 bases, with 14 bases spanning the gap. The CDR3 nucleotides read TGTGCCAGTAGGATCGGGACGAAACATGAGCAGTTCTTC. It is translated as CASRIGTKHEQFF.

The chain uses TRBV7-9 and TRBJ1-4, with D possibly matching TRBD1 (5 bases). The CDR3 sequence is 13 residues long. V lost 7 bases and J lost 7, with 13 bases in between. Germline V CDR1 and CDR2: SEHNR, FQNEAQ (reference sequence). CDR3 amino acids: CASMGGLGEKLFF. The CDR3 DNA follows: TGTGCCAGCATGGGGGGATTGGGTGAAAAACTGTTTTTT.

This clone occurred a few times. This rearrangement joins TRBV18 to TRBJ1-3; 7 positions agree with TRBD1. The germline V gene encodes CDR1 KGHSH and CDR2 LQKENI. The CDR3 consists of 16 residues. V was clipped by 2 bases and J by 0 bases; unmatched bases: 4. Written as DNA, the CDR3 is TGTGCCAGCTCACCATTCGACAGGGACTCTGGAAACACCATATATTTT. Protein product: CASSPFDRDSGNTIYF.

This chain connects TRBV30 to TRBJ2-2, with D hard to call. This CDR3 has 14 amino acids. CDR1 is GTSNPN and CDR2 is SVGIG in the germline V gene (reference sequence). V lost 0 bases and J lost 3, with 8 bases in between. CDR3 nucleotide sequence: TGTGCCTGGAGTGTACTCAGAGACACCGGGGAGCTGTTTTTT. This translates into CAWSVLRDTGELFF.

The chain employs TRBV18 and TRBJ2-2; 7 bases fit TRBD1. Germline-derived CDR1 and CDR2 are KGHSH and LQKENI. V lost 2 bases and J lost 5; bases outside the gene matches: 17. The CDR3 runs to 19 residues. The CDR3 DNA is TGTGCCAGCTCACCATTCATATACATCTCCGGGACAGCGACCGGGGAGCTGTTTTTT. This gives the protein CASSPFIYISGTATGELFF.

The CDR3: CASSLIVMNSYEQYF. The CDR3, as DNA: TGTGCCAGCAGCTTAATCGTAATGAACTCCTACGAGCAGTACTTC. The V and J genes are TRBV7-2 and TRBJ2-7; D is undetermined. Trimming removed 2 bases from V and 0 bases from J, with 11 bases in between. Per germline, CDR1 SGHTA and CDR2 FQGNSA. The CDR3 is made up of 15 amino acids.